These 32 T cell receptor beta chains originate from one sample sequenced in a study of blood T cell repertoires in COVID-19. TCRdb keeps only in-frame clones here, not all; method: immunoSEQ multiplex PCR. This sample has under 300,000 clones, with around nine tenths found just once. Sequenced input: peripheral blood. These receptors were obtained from a man aged 25-45 years with COVID-19, enrolled during active disease.

For this clone: The sample holds other DNA sequences that translate to the same CDR3. V and J are TRBV9 and TRBJ1-5; 7 bases align to TRBD1. The J segment lost 6 bases and the V segment lost 3 bases, leaving 6 bases of the junction unmatched. Germline V lookup: CDR1 SGDLS, CDR2 YYNGEE. The CDR3 runs 14 residues. In DNA, the CDR3 is TGTGCCAGCAGCGCCACAGGGGAAGGTCAGCCCCAGCATTTT. Translating gives CASSATGEGQPQHF.

J is TRBJ1-2 and V is TRBV5-6; tentatively, D is TRBD1 (6 bases). Germline loops: CDR1 SGHDT, CDR2 YYEEEE. Deletions cut 2 bases from V and 8 bases from J, with 16 bases between. The CDR3 contains 14 residues. CDR3 nucleotide sequence: TGTGCCAGCAGCTTCGGACAGAACTGGGGCGGCTACACCTTC. This codes for CASSFGQNWGGYTF.

The rearrangement links TRBV9 to TRBJ2-1; 7 nucleotides match TRBD1. The V gene end was trimmed by 4 bases and the J gene end by 4 bases; junction bases not matched to a gene: 2. CDR1 and CDR2 (germline): SGDLS, YYNGEE. This CDR3 has 13 amino acids. CDR3 protein: CASSSGQYNEQFF. In DNA, the CDR3 is TGTGCCAGCAGCTCGGGACAGTACAATGAGCAGTTCTTC.

The J gene is TRBJ1-2, the V gene TRBV5-4; TRBD1 aligns across 8 bases. The CDR3 contains 14 residues. CDR1 is SGHNT, CDR2 YYREEE, per germline (reference sequence). J gave up 8 bases and V 1 base, and 7 bases lay outside the gene matches. CDR3 sequence (DNA): TGTGCCAGCAGCTTGAAGCAGGGGGCGAGGGGCTACACCTTC. Its translation: CASSLKQGARGYTF.

V usage is TRBV6-5 and J usage is TRBJ2-7; 8 bases are shared with TRBD1. In germline, CDR1 is MNHEY, CDR2 SVGAGI. With V trimmed by 6 bases and J by 5 bases, 6 bases remained unmatched. The CDR3 loop spans 13 amino acids. In nucleotides, the CDR3 is TGTGCCAGCAGGCCAGGACAGGGCCACGAGCAGTACTTC. Its protein is CASRPGQGHEQYF.

V gene TRBV2 combines with J gene TRBJ2-1, with 8 bases matching TRBD1. This CDR3 has 14 amino acids. Per the germline V gene, CDR1 is SNHLY and CDR2 is FYNNEI. The V and J ends lost 8 bases and 3 bases, in that order; junction bases with no gene match: 6. The CDR3: CASAQGVGYNEQFF. Written as DNA, the CDR3 is TGTGCCAGCGCACAGGGGGTCGGCTACAATGAGCAGTTCTTC.

The chain has TRBV7-9 and TRBJ2-1; 7 nucleotides match TRBD1. The V gene end was trimmed by 4 bases and the J gene end by 6 bases; junction bases not matched to a gene: 9. This CDR3 has 15 residues. The V gene's germline CDR1 is SEHNR and CDR2 FQNEAQ (reference sequence). The CDR3 here is CASSSTDRTINEQFF. Written as DNA, the CDR3 is TGTGCCAGCAGCTCAACGGACAGGACCATCAATGAGCAGTTCTTC.

This rearrangement joins TRBV15 to TRBJ2-3; 7 nucleotides agree with TRBD2. Germline CDR1 is LNHNV and CDR2 is YYDKDF (reference sequence). The CDR3 totals 16 residues. The ends lost 5 bases at V and 3 bases at J; junction bases unmatched: 11. CDR3 in DNA: TGTGCCACCAGCGGGTCGGGTGGCGGGGGTACAGATACGCAGTATTTT. Translation: CATSGSGGGGTDTQYF. Combining the CDR3 with reference TRBV15 and TRBJ2-3 gives the whole variable domain DAMVIQNPRYQVTQFGKPVTLSCSQTLNHNVMYWYQQKSSQAPKLLFHYYDKDFNNEADTPDNFQSRRPNTSFCFLDIRSPGLGDTAMYLCATSGSGGGGTDTQYFGPGTRLTVL.

The chain employs TRBV14 and TRBJ1-1; weak D call: TRBD1 (6 bases). Germline V lookup: CDR1 SGHDN, CDR2 FVKESK. CDR3 length: 18 amino acids. The V end was cut by 0 bases, the J end by 7 bases, with 24 bases between. The CDR3 bases are TGTGCCAGCAGCCAAGATCCCGCCTCATGGGGGAGAGGGGGTGAAGCTTTCTTT. Residues: CASSQDPASWGRGGEAFF. The full variable domain, rest sourced from reference TRBV14 and TRBJ1-1, is EAGVTQFPSHSVIEKGQTVTLRCDPISGHDNLYWYRRVMGKEIKFLLHFVKESKQDESGMPNNRFLAERTGGTYSTLKVQPAELEDSGVYFCASSQDPASWGRGGEAFFGQGTRLTVV.

This chain uses TRBV5-1 with TRBJ2-6, with D possibly being TRBD1 (5 bases). V lost 1 base and J lost 2, with 13 bases in between. The germline CDR1 and CDR2 sequences are SGHRS and YFSETQ. The CDR3 spans 17 residues. CDR3 DNA: TGCGCCAGCAGCTTGTTCCAGGGATCGCCTGGGGCCAACGTCCTGACTTTC. Translating it yields CASSLFQGSPGANVLTF.

V is TRBV12-3 or TRBV12-4 and J is TRBJ1-2; no definite D call. The CDR3 length is 13 residues. V was clipped by 3 bases and J by 4 bases, with 9 bases between them. The CDR3 sequence: CASSFLTGYGYTF. DNA of the CDR3: TGTGCCAGCAGTTTTCTCACTGGCTATGGCTACACCTTC.

The CDR3: CASSLRTGAGGYTF. CDR3 sequence (DNA): TGTGCCAGCAGCCTCAGGACAGGGGCAGGTGGCTACACCTTC. The genes are TRBV3-1 (or the pseudogene TRBV3-2) and TRBJ1-2; 9 nucleotides match TRBD1. Per germline, CDR1 LGHDT and CDR2 YNNKEL (reference sequence). The CDR3 totals 14 residues. Losses at the gene ends were 4 bases for V and 7 bases for J; bases not matched to a gene: 7.

The rearrangement uses TRBV6-4 and TRBJ1-5, with D perhaps matching TRBD1 (6 bases). This CDR3 is built from 13 residues. CDR1 and CDR2 from the germline V gene are MRHNA and SNTAGT. Trimming removed 4 bases at V and 6 bases at J, with 10 bases between. The CDR3 sequence: CASSAGVGQPQHF. As DNA, the CDR3 is TGTGCCAGCAGTGCAGGGGTAGGTCAGCCCCAGCATTTT.

The chain uses TRBV2 and TRBJ1-2; tentatively, D is TRBD1 (5 bases). V shed 6 bases and J shed 5 bases, with 16 bases lying between them. Germline V lookup: CDR1 SNHLY, CDR2 FYNNEI. CDR3 length equals 14 residues. In DNA form, the CDR3 reads TGTGCCAGCAGCGTTCAGGGATTGGGGTATGGCTACACCTTC. Translated: CASSVQGLGYGYTF.

The V and J genes are TRBV4-2 and TRBJ2-1, with 8 positions matching TRBD2. The CDR3 has 15 amino acids. The J segment lost 6 bases and the V segment lost 0 bases, leaving 4 bases of the junction unmatched. The germline V gene encodes CDR1 LGHNA and CDR2 YNFKEQ. In DNA form, the CDR3 reads TGTGCCAGCAGCCAAGAGTCCCGGGGGGGCAATGAGCAGTTCTTC. It is translated as CASSQESRGGNEQFF.

In DNA, the CDR3 is TGTGCCAGCAGCTCCGAGGGGGGGCGCGTCTATGGCTACACCTTC. The encoded protein is CASSSEGGRVYGYTF. The chain links TRBV5-4 to TRBJ1-2; a possible D gene is TRBD1 (6 bases). Germline V gives CDR1 SGHNT, CDR2 YYREEE (reference sequence). The CDR3 sequence is 15 residues long. V was shortened by 3 bases and J by 4 bases, with 16 bases between the two germline ends.

The chain carries TRBV6-5 and TRBJ1-3; D may be TRBD1 (5 bases). The V end lost 6 bases, the J end lost 0 bases, and 12 bases lay between the germline ends. The germline CDR1 and CDR2 sequences are MNHEY and SVGAGI. The length of the CDR3 is 15 residues. CDR3 sequence (DNA): TGTGCCAGCAGCCCGGGGGACCACTCTGGAAACACCATATATTTT. It codes for CASSPGDHSGNTIYF.

The chain combines TRBV5-1 with TRBJ1-3; tentative D call: TRBD1 (5 bases). V lost 0 bases and J 2 bases, leaving 9 bases between the germline ends. CDR3 length: 15 amino acids. In germline, CDR1 is SGHRS, CDR2 YFSETQ. CDR3 sequence (DNA): TGCGCCAGCAGCTTGGACGGGGGGGCTGGAAACACCATATATTTT. This gives the protein CASSLDGGAGNTIYF.

A single count supports this clone. The genes are TRBV3-1 (or the pseudogene TRBV3-2) and TRBJ2-5; 13 bases are a match to TRBD2. Losses at the gene ends were 2 bases for V and 2 bases for J; bases not matched to a gene: 5. In germline, CDR1 is LGHDT, CDR2 YNNKEL (reference sequence). CDR3 length: 17 amino acids. CDR3 residues: CASSQPGLAGDQETQYF. The CDR3 nucleotides read TGTGCCAGCAGCCAACCCGGACTAGCGGGGGATCAAGAGACCCAGTACTTC.

DNA for the CDR3: TGCGCCAGCAGCTTGAGTGGCCAGCGGAAAAACATTCAGTACTTC. Protein: CASSLSGQRKNIQYF. This chain joins TRBV5-1 and TRBJ2-4; D possibly corresponds to TRBD2 (5 bases). The CDR3 extends over 15 amino acids. V was shortened by 1 base and J by 4 bases, with 12 bases between the two germline ends. Per germline, CDR1 SGHRS and CDR2 YFSETQ.

The chain links TRBV5-6 to TRBJ1-5, with D uncertain. Germline assignment: CDR1 SGHDT and CDR2 YYEEEE. The CDR3 consists of 15 residues. Trimming cost V 3 bases and J 3 bases, with 13 bases left between them. DNA for the CDR3: TGTGCCAGCAGCTACCGAGGACTCCTCAATCAGCCCCAGCATTTT. Protein product: CASSYRGLLNQPQHF.

This clone was observed a few times. The rearrangement joins TRBV19 to TRBJ1-4; possibly TRBD1 for D (6 bases). This CDR3 contains 13 residues. Per the germline V gene, CDR1 is LNHDA and CDR2 is SQIVND (reference sequence). V lost 7 bases and J lost 8, with 14 bases in between. CDR3 coding DNA: TGTGCCAGTATGCGGACAGTCGGGGAAAAACTGTTTTTT. As protein: CASMRTVGEKLFF.

The chain has TRBV7-3 and TRBJ1-3; a possible D gene is TRBD1 (5 bases). Deletions cut 2 bases from V and 4 bases from J, with 9 bases between. Germline V gives CDR1 SGHTA, CDR2 FQGTGA. The CDR3 spans 14 residues. The CDR3 bases are TGTGCCAGCAGCTTAGGGGGGTCCGGAAACACCATATATTTT. Its protein is CASSLGGSGNTIYF.

The J gene is TRBJ2-7, the V gene TRBV6-5, with 7 bases identical to TRBD1. V lost 3 bases to trimming and J lost 4 bases; unmatched junction nucleotides: 3. Germline V lookup: CDR1 MNHEY, CDR2 SVGAGI. This CDR3 comprises 13 residues. As DNA, the CDR3 is TGTGCCAGCAGTTATAACAGGGGTTACGAGCAGTACTTC. Translated, it gives CASSYNRGYEQYF.

About this clone itself: Other DNA sequences of this sample code for an identical CDR3. The chain uses TRBV27 and TRBJ2-1, with D unresolved. With 3 bases removed from V and 0 bases from J, the gap between germline ends came to 9 bases. The germline V gene has CDR1 MNHEY and CDR2 SMNVEV (reference sequence). The length of the CDR3 is 15 residues. The CDR3 DNA reads as TGTGCCAGCAGTTTCAACAGTGGCTCCTACAATGAGCAGTTCTTC. This gives the protein CASSFNSGSYNEQFF.

This sequence joins TRBV7-9 and TRBJ1-1; no clear D gene. V lost 5 bases and J 1 base, leaving 11 bases between the germline ends. The CDR3 runs to 14 residues. CDR1 is SEHNR and CDR2 is FQNEAQ in the germline V gene (reference sequence). CDR3 sequence (DNA): TGTGCCAGCAGCCCAGGACTGAGGAACACTGAAGCTTTCTTT. It yields the protein CASSPGLRNTEAFF.

The J gene is TRBJ1-6, the V gene TRBV7-9, with a possible D match to TRBD1 (5 bases). This CDR3 contains 14 residues. Germline V gives CDR1 SEHNR, CDR2 FQNEAQ (reference sequence). The germline V and J ends were trimmed by 3 bases and 6 bases, with 9 bases remaining between them. The CDR3 protein is CASSLRDVNSPLHF. In DNA form, the CDR3 reads TGTGCCAGCAGCTTGCGGGACGTTAATTCACCCCTCCACTTT.

This sequence joins TRBV4-2 and TRBJ1-4; 10 bases are a match to TRBD1. J lost 0 bases, V lost 2 bases, and 21 bases had no gene match. The germline gives CDR1 LGHNA, CDR2 YNFKEQ. The CDR3 runs to 23 residues. CDR3 nucleotide sequence: TGTGCCAGCAGCCAACAGAAGCTACCGGGACAGGGGAACTCTTACACAACTAATGAAAAACTGTTTTTT. Its protein is CASSQQKLPGQGNSYTTNEKLFF.

On this clone: Other DNA sequences in this sample translate to the same CDR3. The V call is TRBV4-1, the J call TRBJ2-5; TRBD2 is a possible D gene (5 bases). V lost 1 base, J lost 4 bases, and 10 bases lay in between. The CDR3 runs 14 residues. CDR1 is MGHRA and CDR2 is YSYEKL in the germline V gene. The CDR3 here is CASSQVGSGETQYF. The CDR3 coding sequence is TGCGCCAGCAGCCAAGTTGGGAGTGGAGAGACCCAGTACTTC.

The chain joins TRBV5-1 to TRBJ1-2, with D tentatively TRBD1 (5 bases). Trimming removed 1 base at V and 3 bases at J, with 13 bases between. This CDR3 has 15 amino acids. Germline values: CDR1 SGHRS, CDR2 YFSETQ. The CDR3 DNA sequence: TGCGCCAGCAGCTTGCGCAGGGCCGAGGACTATGGCTACACCTTC. This translates into CASSLRRAEDYGYTF.

CDR3: CASSEMEGSVGKPQHF. CDR3 nucleotide sequence: TGCGCCAGCAGTGAGATGGAGGGGTCGGTCGGAAAGCCCCAGCATTTT. The chain recombines TRBV10-2 with TRBJ1-5; D possibly corresponds to TRBD1 (5 bases). This CDR3 has 16 amino acids. With 2 bases removed from V and 8 bases from J, the gap between germline ends came to 19 bases. The germline CDR1 and CDR2 sequences are WSHSY and SAAADI.

The gene calls are TRBV11-2 and TRBJ1-3, with TRBD1 identical over 12 bases. Germline CDR1 and CDR2: SGHAT and FQNNGV. This CDR3 has 18 residues. Losses at the gene ends were 5 bases for V and 3 bases for J; bases not matched to a gene: 11. CDR3 DNA: TGTGCCAGCAGCAGGGGAATCCGGGACAGGGGGCTTGGAAACACCATATATTTT. This gives the protein CASSRGIRDRGLGNTIYF.